The 32 T cell receptor beta chains below come from one sample, sequenced in a study of blood T cell repertoires in COVID-19. Some clones are missing from TCRdb's copy, which holds only in-frame ones; the method was immunoSEQ multiplex PCR. The sample carries about 140,000 clones, approximately 85% recorded once. The sample consisted of peripheral blood. Receptors originate from a woman of 80 years or more with acute or convalescent COVID-19.

The chain has TRBV11-2 and TRBJ2-1; D is possibly TRBD2 (6 bases). V lost 1 base and J 4 bases, leaving 11 bases between the germline ends. Germline CDR1 is SGHAT and CDR2 is FQNNGV. The CDR3 sequence is 15 residues long. This CDR3 reads CASSLVPGLYNEQFF. The CDR3 bases are TGTGCCAGCAGCTTAGTTCCGGGACTTTACAATGAGCAGTTCTTC.

The genes are TRBV15 and TRBJ2-1, with 10 positions matching TRBD1. The CDR3 is 15 amino acids. V shed 3 bases and J 3 bases; nucleotides not matched to a gene: 2. Germline values: CDR1 LNHNV, CDR2 YYDKDF (reference sequence). The DNA for the CDR3 is TGTGCCACCAGCAGGAGGACAGGGGGCTACAATGAGCAGTTCTTC. It encodes CATSRRTGGYNEQFF.

This rearrangement joins TRBV18 to TRBJ1-1, with D unresolved. The CDR3 is 13 residues long. Trimming shortened V by 3 bases and J by 3 bases, and 8 bases separated the two germline ends. The germline gives CDR1 KGHSH, CDR2 LQKENI. The CDR3 protein is CASSPVGDTEAFF. The CDR3 DNA sequence: TGTGCCAGCTCACCCGTCGGGGACACTGAAGCTTTCTTT. Full variable domain (outside the CDR3, taken from reference TRBV18 and TRBJ1-1): NAGVMQNPRHLVRRRGQEARLRCSPMKGHSHVYWYRQLPEEGLKFMVYLQKENIIDESGMPKERFSAEFPKEGPSILRIQQVVRGDSAAYFCASSPVGDTEAFFGQGTRLTVV.

The count of this clone is one. This rearrangement joins TRBV7-8 to TRBJ2-7, with TRBD2 matching 7 bases. The CDR3 is made up of 15 amino acids. Germline-derived CDR1 and CDR2 are SGHVS and FQNEAQ. V dropped 4 bases and J dropped 0; count of bases not matched to a gene: 6. The CDR3 sequence: CASSSGAGRSYEQYF. As DNA, the CDR3 is TGTGCCAGCAGCTCCGGAGCGGGGCGCTCCTACGAGCAGTACTTC. The whole variable domain, filled in from reference TRBV7-8 and TRBJ2-7, reads GAGVSQSPRYKVAKRGQDVALRCDPISGHVSLFWYQQALGQGPEFLTYFQNEAQLDKSGLPSDRFFAERPEGSVSTLKIQRTQQEDSAVYLCASSSGAGRSYEQYFGPGTRLTVT.

The rearrangement links TRBV6-5 to TRBJ2-7, with 8 bases fitting TRBD1. Germline CDR1 is MNHEY and CDR2 is SVGAGI. This CDR3 spans 12 amino acids. Trimming cost V 6 bases and J 7 bases; bases outside gene matches: 5. The CDR3 nucleotides are TGTGCCAGCAGCAGGGGGCGGGGAGAGCAGTACTTC. Translation gives CASSRGRGEQYF.

This clone was detected once. The rearrangement links TRBV19 to TRBJ2-2; possible D gene TRBD2, 6 bases. Germline CDR1 reads LNHDA; CDR2 reads SQIVND (reference sequence). The CDR3 is 14 residues long. V lost 0 bases and J 6 bases, leaving 8 bases between the germline ends. In DNA form, the CDR3 reads TGTGCCAGTAGTATAGACAGGAGGGCCGGGGAGCTGTTTTTT. Protein product: CASSIDRRAGELFF.

The chain employs TRBV27 and TRBJ2-7; 9 bases are shared with TRBD2. The trim removed 6 bases at V and 3 bases at J, leaving 9 bases unmatched. The CDR3 sequence is 15 residues long. Looked up from germline, CDR1 is MNHEY and CDR2 is SMNVEV (reference sequence). The CDR3 loop is CASRPSSGTLYEQYF. The CDR3 DNA is TGTGCCAGCAGACCATCTAGCGGGACCCTCTACGAGCAGTACTTC.

The CDR3 sequence is CASSHHDRGYEQYF. In DNA form, the CDR3 reads TGCGCCAGCAGTCATCACGACAGGGGCTACGAGCAGTACTTC. The V gene is TRBV23-1, the J gene TRBJ2-7; 8 bases agree with TRBD1. TRBV23-1 is annotated as an ORF whose role is uncertain. The CDR3 totals 14 residues. The J segment lost 3 bases and the V segment lost 3 bases, leaving 4 bases of the junction unmatched.

J is TRBJ2-7 and V is TRBV30; 10 nucleotides agree with TRBD1. From germline, CDR1 is GTSNPN and CDR2 SVGIG (reference sequence). The CDR3 consists of 15 residues. V shed 4 bases and J 7 bases; nucleotides not matched to a gene: 13. CDR3 in DNA: TGTGCCTGGACCCCCCGGGGACAGGGGTCGAGGGAGCAGTACTTC. Amino acids: CAWTPRGQGSREQYF.

This chain connects TRBV18 to TRBJ1-3, with no clear D. From germline, CDR1 is KGHSH and CDR2 LQKENI. V lost 3 bases to trimming and J lost 0 bases, with 9 bases between them. The CDR3 is 15 amino acids. As DNA, the CDR3 is TGTGCCAGCTCACCTCGGACTTCCTCTGGAAACACCATATATTTT. It specifies CASSPRTSSGNTIYF.

This clone was observed a handful of times. The rearrangement uses TRBV27 and TRBJ1-4, with 9 nucleotides matching TRBD1. Germline CDR1 and CDR2: MNHEY and SMNVEV (reference sequence). CDR3 length equals 13 residues. V lost 6 bases, J lost 6 bases, and 2 bases stayed unmatched. The CDR3 loop reads CASRGQGYEKLFF. The CDR3 nucleotides are TGTGCCAGCAGGGGACAGGGTTATGAAAAACTGTTTTTT.

This clone occurred a few times. The gene calls are TRBV27 and TRBJ1-5; D is possibly TRBD1 (6 bases). Trimming left V 2 bases short and J 1 base short, with 18 bases between. This CDR3 is 18 amino acids long. Per the germline V gene, CDR1 is MNHEY and CDR2 is SMNVEV (reference sequence). This CDR3 reads CASSLPRSGVWSNQPQHF. Written as DNA, the CDR3 is TGTGCCAGCAGTTTACCCCGGTCAGGGGTGTGGAGCAATCAGCCCCAGCATTTT.

This clone is a singleton in its sample. The chain is built from TRBV27 and TRBJ1-2; no clear D. CDR1 is MNHEY, CDR2 SMNVEV, per germline (reference sequence). The CDR3 covers 15 residues. Trimming removed 5 bases at V and 4 bases at J, with 17 bases between. CDR3 nucleotide sequence: TGTGCCAGCAGTCTACCGGGAGTGCCAGCCTATGGCTACACCTTC. It codes for CASSLPGVPAYGYTF.

This chain links TRBV7-8 with TRBJ2-1, with 9 positions matching TRBD2. From germline, CDR1 is SGHVS and CDR2 FQNEAQ. J lost 0 bases, V lost 5 bases, and 11 bases had no gene match. The CDR3 is 18 amino acids. The CDR3 DNA is TGTGCCAGCAGCCACCGGGACCTTAGCGGGAGCTCCTACAATGAGCAGTTCTTC. Residues: CASSHRDLSGSSYNEQFF.

The V call is TRBV23-1, the J call TRBJ2-7, with 11 bases lining up with TRBD1. TRBV23-1 is reported as an ORF; its role is uncertain. The CDR3 is 16 amino acids. V shed 6 bases and J 3 bases; nucleotides not matched to a gene: 10. The CDR3 DNA sequence: TGCGCCAGCAGCCGAAACTGGACAGGGGGCCGCTACGAGCAGTACTTC. Amino acid sequence: CASSRNWTGGRYEQYF.

The rearrangement uses TRBV9 and TRBJ2-1; TRBD2 aligns across 9 bases. V lost 3 bases, J lost 1 base, and 5 bases stayed unmatched. The CDR3 loop spans 16 amino acids. The germline CDR1 and CDR2 sequences are SGDLS and YYNGEE. The CDR3 DNA reads TGTGCCAGCAGCGAAGGCGGGGGGGCATCCTACAATGAGCAGTTCTTC. Amino acid sequence: CASSEGGGASYNEQFF.

This chain uses TRBV5-1 with TRBJ1-1; 9 bases fit TRBD1. With V trimmed by 4 bases and J by 0 bases, 10 bases remained unmatched. Germline CDR1 reads SGHRS; CDR2 reads YFSETQ. The CDR3 totals 17 residues. CDR3 sequence reads: CASSPETWTGVNTEAFF. The CDR3 region has the DNA TGCGCCAGCAGCCCGGAAACATGGACAGGGGTGAACACTGAAGCTTTCTTT.

J is TRBJ1-5 and V is TRBV11-2; 7 nucleotides match TRBD1. The V and J ends lost 0 bases and 3 bases, in that order; junction bases with no gene match: 2. In germline, CDR1 is SGHAT, CDR2 FQNNGV. The CDR3 runs to 15 residues. The CDR3 DNA is TGTGCCAGCAGCTTAGATGGGACAGACAATCAGCCCCAGCATTTT. Translation: CASSLDGTDNQPQHF.

The V gene is TRBV5-4, the J gene TRBJ2-2; 7 bases are a match to TRBD1. Per germline, CDR1 SGHNT and CDR2 YYREEE (reference sequence). With 4 bases clipped from V and 1 base from J, the junction kept 4 bases outside the gene matches. The CDR3 is made up of 15 amino acids. In DNA form, the CDR3 reads TGTGCCAGCAGCCAGAGACAGGGGAACACCGGGGAGCTGTTTTTT. Amino acid sequence: CASSQRQGNTGELFF. The complete variable domain, with remaining parts taken from reference TRBV5-4 and TRBJ2-2, reads ETGVTQSPTHLIKTRGQQVTLRCSSQSGHNTVSWYQQALGQGPQFIFQYYREEENGRGNFPPRFSGLQFPNYSSELNVNALELDDSALYLCASSQRQGNTGELFFGEGSRLTVL.

The V call is TRBV27, the J call TRBJ1-1; 7 nucleotides match TRBD1. Germline CDR1 is MNHEY and CDR2 is SMNVEV (reference sequence). Trimming took 6 bases from V and 6 from J; bases not matched to a gene: 7. This CDR3 spans 13 amino acids. For the CDR3, the DNA is TGTGCCAGCAGGCCCCTAGACAGGGCTGAAGCTTTCTTT. The encoded protein is CASRPLDRAEAFF.

The V gene is TRBV7-9, the J gene TRBJ1-1; D not resolved. The CDR3 extends over 14 amino acids. V lost 5 bases, J lost 6 bases, and 16 bases lay in between. Germline V gives CDR1 SEHNR, CDR2 FQNEAQ (reference sequence). CDR3 DNA sequence: TGTGCCAGCAGCCTAGGGAGTCATTGGGCTGAAGCTTTCTTT. This sequence encodes CASSLGSHWAEAFF.

The rearrangement links TRBV7-3 to TRBJ2-1; tentatively, D is TRBD1 (5 bases). The germline V and J ends were trimmed by 5 bases and 9 bases, with 14 bases remaining between them. The CDR3 has 13 residues. Germline loops: CDR1 SGHTA, CDR2 FQGTGA. CDR3 sequence: CASSPQGLGEQFF. In DNA, the CDR3 is TGTGCCAGCAGCCCTCAGGGATTAGGTGAGCAGTTCTTC. Full variable domain (missing parts from reference TRBV7-3 and TRBJ2-1): GAGVSQTPSNKVTEKGKYVELRCDPISGHTALYWYRQSLGQGPEFLIYFQGTGAADDSGLPNDRFFAVRPEGSVSTLKIQRTERGDSAVYLCASSPQGLGEQFFGPGTRLTVL.

The chain joins TRBV6-5 to TRBJ1-2; possible D gene TRBD1, 5 bases. From germline, CDR1 is MNHEY and CDR2 SVGAGI. The CDR3 contains 13 residues. Trimming took 8 bases from V and 4 from J, leaving 14 bases between them. The CDR3 DNA follows: TGTGCCAGCGCGGCGGGGGGTTTCTATGGCTACACCTTC. Translating it yields CASAAGGFYGYTF.

V gene TRBV18 combines with J gene TRBJ2-5; 8 bases agree with TRBD2. CDR1 is KGHSH, CDR2 LQKENI, per germline. The CDR3 runs to 14 residues. V shed 2 bases and J 8 bases; nucleotides not matched to a gene: 7. CDR3 region: CASSPSGSQVTQYF. CDR3 DNA sequence: TGTGCCAGCTCACCAAGCGGGAGCCAAGTCACCCAGTACTTC. Variable domain in full (rest from reference TRBV18 and TRBJ2-5): NAGVMQNPRHLVRRRGQEARLRCSPMKGHSHVYWYRQLPEEGLKFMVYLQKENIIDESGMPKERFSAEFPKEGPSILRIQQVVRGDSAAYFCASSPSGSQVTQYFGPGTRLLVL.

The genes are TRBV7-8 and TRBJ1-2; 12 bases are shared with TRBD1. V shed 0 bases, J shed 5 bases, and the junction held 13 bases outside the gene matches. CDR3 length: 19 residues. The germline V gene has CDR1 SGHVS and CDR2 FQNEAQ. The CDR3 region is CASSLALWDRGHSSYGYTF. The CDR3 DNA is TGTGCCAGCAGCTTAGCGTTATGGGACAGGGGGCATTCTAGTTATGGCTACACCTTC.

This sequence joins TRBV28 and TRBJ2-5, with TRBD2 matching over 8 bases. V gave up 3 bases and J gave up 4 bases; unmatched junction bases: 7. The CDR3 totals 15 residues. Germline CDR1 reads MDHEN; CDR2 reads SYDVKM. The DNA of the CDR3 is TGTGCCAGCAGTTTGGCCCGGGAGGGTGGAGAGACCCAGTACTTC. It is translated as CASSLAREGGETQYF.

The gene calls are TRBV6-6 and TRBJ1-1, with 7 bases identical to TRBD1. The J segment lost 1 base and the V segment lost 7 bases, leaving 6 bases of the junction unmatched. Germline-derived CDR1 and CDR2 are MNHNY and SVGAGI (reference sequence). The CDR3 is made up of 14 amino acids. This chain's CDR3 is CASKRGRGNTEAFF. In DNA, the CDR3 is TGTGCCAGCAAGAGGGGGCGTGGGAACACTGAAGCTTTCTTT.

V gene TRBV7-9 combines with J gene TRBJ1-2; D call uncertain. There are 12 residues in the CDR3. The germline gives CDR1 SEHNR, CDR2 FQNEAQ (reference sequence). Trimming took off 3 bases at V and 7 bases at J, with 9 bases between the two ends. In DNA form, the CDR3 reads TGTGCCAGCAGCTTTCGGGAAAGTGGCTACACCTTC. This sequence encodes CASSFRESGYTF.

V gene TRBV6-2 or TRBV6-3 combines with J gene TRBJ2-7; D ambiguous. V was clipped by 0 bases and J by 6 bases, with 6 bases between them. This CDR3 contains 12 residues. Looked up from germline, CDR1 is MNHEY and CDR2 is SVGEGT. The CDR3 loop reads CASSYSPGEQYF. Here the CDR3 DNA reads TGTGCCAGCAGTTACTCCCCAGGCGAGCAGTACTTC.

CDR3 sequence (DNA): TGTGCCAGCAGTCCGCTTACCTCGGGACTAGCGGGCTTACAAGAGACCCAGTACTTC. Amino acids: CASSPLTSGLAGLQETQYF. The chain joins TRBV28 to TRBJ2-5; TRBD2 aligns across 12 bases. The CDR3 runs 19 residues. Germline-derived CDR1 and CDR2 are MDHEN and SYDVKM. J gave up 2 bases and V 5 bases, and 15 bases lay outside the gene matches.

This clone has more than one count but fewer than ten. This chain uses TRBV19 with TRBJ1-5, with D unresolved. This CDR3 is 14 amino acids long. Between the trimmed V and J ends, which lost 3 bases and 0 bases, there was a span of 6 bases. Germline-derived CDR1 and CDR2 are LNHDA and SQIVND (reference sequence). CDR3 bases: TGTGCCAGTAGTATGACAACTAGCAATCAGCCCCAGCATTTT. Its protein product is CASSMTTSNQPQHF.

This sequence joins TRBV24-1 and TRBJ2-1, with 11 bases lining up with TRBD1. Germline values: CDR1 KGHDR, CDR2 SFDVKD. The CDR3 is 16 amino acids. J gave up 7 bases and V 1 base, and 5 bases lay outside the gene matches. The CDR3 sequence: CATSDLGQGARNEQFF. The CDR3 region has the DNA TGTGCCACCAGTGATTTAGGACAGGGGGCGCGTAATGAGCAGTTCTTC.